The clone carrying this TCR beta chain was counted a few times. Trimming stripped 3 bases from V and 2 bases from J, with 7 bases between. Germline CDR1 SGHAT, CDR2 FQNNGV. The CDR3 contains 13 residues. These data come from a study of shared clonotypes between healthy human individuals. Execution of the assay was at deep level. Clones were read by immunoSEQ multiplex PCR, and TCRdb kept only the in-frame ones, dropping some. The sample lists about 680,000 clones, about 74% seen once, with more than 1.5% in the top ten. This receptor was obtained from a woman in her thirties in good health. The J gene is TRBJ2-5, the V gene TRBV11-2; D uncertain. The sample comprised memory CD4+ T cells sorted from blood. The sample's subset: CD45RA-negative fraction. CDR3 DNA: TGTGCCAGCAGCTTTAATACTCAAGAGACCCAGTACTTC. Translated, it gives CASSFNTQETQYF.